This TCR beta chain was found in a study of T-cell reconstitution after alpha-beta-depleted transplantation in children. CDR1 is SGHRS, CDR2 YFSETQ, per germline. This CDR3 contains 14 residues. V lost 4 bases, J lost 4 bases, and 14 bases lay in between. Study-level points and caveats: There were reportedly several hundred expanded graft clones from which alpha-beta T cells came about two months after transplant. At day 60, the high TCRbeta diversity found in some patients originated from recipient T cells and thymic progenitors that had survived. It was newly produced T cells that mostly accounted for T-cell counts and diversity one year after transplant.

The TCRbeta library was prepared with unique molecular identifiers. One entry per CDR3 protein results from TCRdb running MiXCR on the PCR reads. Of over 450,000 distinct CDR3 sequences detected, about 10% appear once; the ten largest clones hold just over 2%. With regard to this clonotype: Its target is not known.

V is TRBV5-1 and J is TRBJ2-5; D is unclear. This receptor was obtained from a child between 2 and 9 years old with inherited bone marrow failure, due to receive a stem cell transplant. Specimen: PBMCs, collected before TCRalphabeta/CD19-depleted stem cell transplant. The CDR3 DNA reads TGCGCCAGCAGCCCGCCATGGCCCTTAGAGACCCAGTACTTC. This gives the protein CASSPPWPLETQYF.